These 16 T cell receptor beta chains originate from one sample sequenced in a study of blood T cell repertoires in COVID-19. Measured with immunoSEQ multiplex PCR; TCRdb has only the in-frame clones, and not every one. Of tens of thousands of clones listed, 65% to 85% are singletons. Sequenced input: peripheral blood. All receptors come from an elderly woman with acute or convalescent COVID-19.

This sequence joins TRBV19 and TRBJ2-2, with D perhaps matching TRBD2 (5 bases). CDR1 and CDR2 from the germline V gene are LNHDA and SQIVND (reference sequence). The CDR3 covers 14 residues. The V end lost 1 base, the J end lost 5 bases, and 8 bases lay between the germline ends. CDR3 amino acids: CASSIVGGTGELFF. The CDR3, as DNA: TGTGCCAGTAGTATAGTCGGCGGGACCGGGGAGCTGTTTTTT.

The chain has TRBV7-2 and TRBJ2-7, with 8 bases that match TRBD1. CDR1 and CDR2 (germline): SGHTA, FQGNSA. The CDR3 contains 16 residues. V was pared by 0 bases and J by 0 bases, with 4 bases of the junction left unmatched. The CDR3 here is CASSLAGTGSSYEQYF. CDR3 sequence (DNA): TGTGCCAGCAGCTTAGCGGGGACAGGCAGCTCCTACGAGCAGTACTTC.

This clone was observed a few times. CDR3 DNA sequence: TGTGCCAGTAGTTCAGGACTAGCGGGAGAAGGGCAGTTCTTC. This encodes CASSSGLAGEGQFF. The V call is TRBV19, the J call TRBJ2-1; TRBD2 matches at 13 bases. V shed 5 bases and J 12 bases; nucleotides not matched to a gene: 7. Germline V CDR1 and CDR2: LNHDA, SQIVND (reference sequence). CDR3 size: 14 residues.

This chain connects TRBV19 to TRBJ2-4; possibly TRBD1 for D (6 bases). Germline CDR1 is LNHDA and CDR2 is SQIVND (reference sequence). The CDR3 runs 13 residues. V was trimmed by 7 bases and J by 6 bases, leaving 13 bases between them. In DNA form, the CDR3 reads TGTGCCAGTAAAATACAGGGTGGAAACATTCAGTACTTC. Protein: CASKIQGGNIQYF.

The chain employs TRBV11-1 and TRBJ2-7; 9 bases agree with TRBD1. The CDR3 length is 15 residues. From germline, CDR1 is SGHAT and CDR2 FQDESV (reference sequence). The junction had 6 bases not matched to a gene; V was cut back by 1 base and J by 5 bases. The CDR3 loop is CASSLEGTGSNEQYF. The CDR3 DNA sequence: TGTGCCAGCAGCTTAGAAGGGACAGGGAGCAACGAGCAGTACTTC.

The chain recombines TRBV5-1 with TRBJ2-5, with 7 bases fitting TRBD1. V lost 0 bases, J lost 5 bases, and 4 bases stayed unmatched. Germline assignment: CDR1 SGHRS and CDR2 YFSETQ. The CDR3 consists of 14 residues. The CDR3, as DNA: TGCGCCAGCAGCTTGGGCGACAGGGCTGAGACCCAGTACTTC. Translating gives CASSLGDRAETQYF. Combining the CDR3 with reference TRBV5-1 and TRBJ2-5 gives the whole variable domain KAGVTQTPRYLIKTRGQQVTLSCSPISGHRSVSWYQQTPGQGLQFLFEYFSETQRNKGNFPGRFSGRQFSNSRSEMNVSTLELGDSALYLCASSLGDRAETQYFGPGTRLLVL.

V and J are TRBV7-9 and TRBJ1-2; 8 bases fit TRBD1. Germline CDR1 and CDR2: SEHNR and FQNEAQ (reference sequence). Trimming cost V 5 bases and J 8 bases; bases outside gene matches: 7. This CDR3 comprises 13 residues. CDR3 protein: CASSEQGVDGYTF. The DNA of the CDR3 is TGTGCCAGCAGCGAACAGGGGGTAGACGGCTACACCTTC.

This chain uses TRBV24-1 with TRBJ2-1; 8 nucleotides agree with TRBD2. Germline assignment: CDR1 KGHDR and CDR2 SFDVKD. This CDR3 region has 16 residues. The trim removed 1 base at V and 7 bases at J, leaving 8 bases unmatched. The CDR3: CATSDLATAGGNEQFF. CDR3 in DNA: TGTGCCACCAGTGATTTAGCGACGGCGGGGGGAAATGAGCAGTTCTTC.

V is TRBV4-1 and J is TRBJ1-5; 7 bases line up with TRBD1. The CDR3 spans 15 residues. The V gene end was trimmed by 0 bases and the J gene end by 4 bases; junction bases not matched to a gene: 3. Germline CDR1 is MGHRA and CDR2 is YSYEKL. CDR3 nucleotide sequence: TGCGCCAGCAGCCAAGAGGACAGGCTTAATCAGCCCCAGCATTTT. It is translated as CASSQEDRLNQPQHF.

V gene TRBV19 combines with J gene TRBJ1-1; 10 bases fit TRBD1. Germline assignment: CDR1 LNHDA and CDR2 SQIVND (reference sequence). V lost 6 bases to trimming and J lost 6 bases; unmatched junction nucleotides: 7. There are 14 residues in the CDR3. In nucleotides, the CDR3 is TGTGCCAGTAGCCGGATAGGACAGGGGGCTGAAGCTTTCTTT. Its protein product is CASSRIGQGAEAFF.

V is TRBV24-1 and J is TRBJ2-7, with D maybe TRBD1 (6 bases). Germline CDR1 and CDR2: KGHDR and SFDVKD. CDR3 length equals 14 residues. V was trimmed by 5 bases and J by 1 base, leaving 11 bases between them. The CDR3 here is CATSGGTRSYEQYF. The CDR3 nucleotides are TGTGCCACCAGTGGTGGGACAAGATCCTACGAGCAGTACTTC.

The chain uses TRBV4-1 and TRBJ2-3; tentative D call: TRBD1 (5 bases). Deletions cut 0 bases from V and 9 bases from J, with 16 bases between. The germline V gene has CDR1 MGHRA and CDR2 YSYEKL. This CDR3 region has 15 residues. The CDR3 nucleotides read TGCGCCAGCAGCCAAGATCCCACTTTCCAGGGCACGCAGTATTTT. Its translation: CASSQDPTFQGTQYF.

The chain employs TRBV28 and TRBJ2-1; TRBD1 agrees at 8 bases. Germline V gives CDR1 MDHEN, CDR2 SYDVKM. The ends lost 1 base at V and 5 bases at J; junction bases unmatched: 1. The CDR3 has 14 amino acids. Written as DNA, the CDR3 is TGTGCCAGCAGTTTATACAGGGGGGACAATGAGCAGTTCTTC. Protein sequence: CASSLYRGDNEQFF.

This clone was found once. V usage is TRBV6-4 and J usage is TRBJ1-5; possibly TRBD1 for D (5 bases). Per germline, CDR1 MRHNA and CDR2 SNTAGT. The CDR3 is 13 amino acids. Trimming took off 5 bases at V and 7 bases at J, with 12 bases between the two ends. The CDR3 loop reads CASSLGRGQPQHF. CDR3 nucleotide sequence: TGTGCCAGCAGTTTGGGTCGGGGGCAGCCCCAGCATTTT.

The J gene is TRBJ2-2, the V gene TRBV7-2; D gene unclear. CDR1 is SGHTA and CDR2 is FQGNSA in the germline V gene. The germline V and J ends were trimmed by 7 bases and 6 bases, with 15 bases remaining between them. This CDR3 has 14 residues. CDR3 sequence: CASIWQVFSGELFF. The CDR3 DNA is TGTGCCAGCATCTGGCAGGTTTTCTCCGGGGAGCTGTTTTTT. The whole variable domain, filled in from reference TRBV7-2 and TRBJ2-2, reads GAGVSQSPSNKVTEKGKDVELRCDPISGHTALYWYRQSLGQGLEFLIYFQGNSAPDKSGLPSDRFSAERTGGSVSTLTIQRTQQEDSAVYLCASIWQVFSGELFFGEGSRLTVL.

The rearrangement uses TRBV3-1 (or the pseudogene TRBV3-2) and TRBJ2-3, with 9 bases aligning to TRBD2. Per the germline V gene, CDR1 is LGHDT and CDR2 is YNNKEL (reference sequence). Trimming at V came to 2 bases and at J to 2 bases, leaving 2 bases not matched to a gene. This CDR3 has 15 amino acids. The CDR3 reads CASSQRTSATDTQYF. The DNA of the CDR3 is TGTGCCAGCAGCCAAAGGACTAGCGCCACAGATACGCAGTATTTT.